This T cell receptor beta chain was documented in a study of Graves' ophthalmopathy and Graves' hyperthyroidism. The term stable hyperthyroidism indicated an absence of ophthalmopathy within 18 months of follow-up. Someone took the PBMCs out of 10 ml of fresh peripheral blood. TCR beta CDR3 amplification used RNA transcripts. First-round RT-PCR used HTBI primers; second-round multiplex PCR followed. TCRdb reanalysed the multiplex PCR reads using MiXCR and keeps one entry per CDR3 protein. In the table there are some 350,000 distinct CDR3 sequences, about 15% of which are singletons. This clonotype was found many times. Antigen unknown. CDR3 length: 15 residues. With 6 bases removed from V and 2 bases from J, the gap between germline ends came to 14 bases. General study findings and limits: Blood contained most expanded thyroid clonotypes exceeding 0.001 frequency. Ophthalmopathy progression prediction by the model yielded a sensitivity of more than 60% and a specificity of around 72%.

This sequence originates from an adult woman with stable Graves' hyperthyroidism. This chain connects TRBV12-3 or TRBV12-4 to TRBJ1-5; D ambiguous. Sequences were obtained from peripheral blood. The DNA of the CDR3 is TGTGCCAGCAGCCTCGGGGAACGGGGCAATCAGCCCCAGCATTTT. Its translation is CASSLGERGNQPQHF.